Below, 16 T cell receptor beta chains from the same sample are listed, as sequenced in a study of technical replicates of blood from four donors. Produced via immunoSEQ multiplex PCR; TCRdb's table is partial and in-frame only. The sample has approximately 59,000 clones, about 95% seen once. Input material: PBMCs. All receptors come from a human donor in good health. Some clones in this sample may be carry-over from other donors' samples.

This chain uses TRBV29-1 with TRBJ1-5; D unresolved. This CDR3 comprises 13 residues. The germline V and J ends were trimmed by 2 bases and 3 bases, with 8 bases remaining between them. Germline CDR1 SQVTM, CDR2 ANQGSEA. CDR3 bases: TGCAGCGTTGAAACCGGACTCAATCAGCCCCAGCATTTT. Amino acids: CSVETGLNQPQHF.

V and J are TRBV7-2 and TRBJ2-3, with D tentatively TRBD2 (6 bases). V shed 3 bases and J shed 3 bases, with 16 bases lying between them. Germline V CDR1 and CDR2: SGHTA, FQGNSA. The CDR3 is made up of 16 amino acids. CDR3 protein: CASSFSGNGVTDTQYF. As DNA, the CDR3 is TGTGCCAGCAGCTTTAGCGGAAACGGGGTTACAGATACGCAGTATTTT.

This clone was picked up one time. The V call is TRBV6-1, the J call TRBJ1-5; D gene unclear. CDR3 size: 13 residues. The germline V and J ends were trimmed by 7 bases and 16 bases, with 23 bases remaining between them. The germline CDR1 and CDR2 sequences are MNHNS and SASEGT. The CDR3 region is CASTRSGGPTIHF. The CDR3 DNA reads TGTGCCAGCACTAGATCCGGAGGGCCCACAATACATTTT.

The chain uses TRBV4-2 and TRBJ2-2; possibly TRBD1 for D (6 bases). The CDR3 length is 16 residues. Trimming shortened V by 3 bases and J by 2 bases, and 13 bases separated the two germline ends. Looked up from germline, CDR1 is LGHNA and CDR2 is YNFKEQ. In DNA, the CDR3 is TGTGCCAGCAGCCAGGCCGTGGACAGAAACACCGGGGAGCTGTTTTTT. Translating gives CASSQAVDRNTGELFF.

The rearrangement joins TRBV19 to TRBJ1-2; the match to TRBD1 covers 10 bases. The CDR3 has 14 residues. CDR1 and CDR2 from the germline V gene are LNHDA and SQIVND (reference sequence). J lost 3 bases, V lost 10 bases, and 8 bases had no gene match. CDR3 coding DNA: TGTGCCACTAACGGGGGACAGGGGTACTATGGCTACACCTTC. Its protein is CATNGGQGYYGYTF.

This chain links TRBV25-1 with TRBJ1-2; TRBD1 matches 9 bases. Germline V gene lookup returns CDR1 MGHDK and CDR2 SYGVNS. The CDR3 spans 15 residues. V trimming: 2 bases; J trimming: 5 bases; junction bases outside the gene matches: 6. In DNA form, the CDR3 reads TGTGCCAGCAGTGAACTCGTCGGGACAGGGTATGGCTACACCTTC. The encoded protein is CASSELVGTGYGYTF.

The V and J genes are TRBV30 and TRBJ1-1; TRBD1 is a possible D gene (5 bases). Trimming removed 0 bases at V and 5 bases at J, with 16 bases between. This CDR3 has 15 residues. The germline V gene has CDR1 GTSNPN and CDR2 SVGIG (reference sequence). CDR3 sequence reads: CAWSVGYGGGTEAFF. The CDR3 DNA reads TGTGCCTGGAGTGTAGGCTATGGGGGAGGGACTGAAGCTTTCTTT.

This chain joins TRBV9 and TRBJ2-2, with D maybe TRBD1 (5 bases). V dropped 0 bases and J dropped 4 bases, with 10 bases sitting between them. Germline V gives CDR1 SGDLS, CDR2 YYNGEE. The CDR3 is 15 residues long. The CDR3 bases are TGTGCCAGCAGCGTAGGAGTGACAGCCACCGGGGAGCTGTTTTTT. Translation gives CASSVGVTATGELFF.

The chain recombines TRBV9 with TRBJ1-2; D might be TRBD1 (5 bases). Germline lookup yields CDR1 SGDLS and CDR2 YYNGEE. V gave up 2 bases and J gave up 3 bases, with 8 bases separating them. The CDR3 spans 13 residues. CDR3 protein: CASSVQGYYGYTF. CDR3 DNA: TGTGCCAGCAGCGTTCAGGGCTACTATGGCTACACCTTC.

The J gene is TRBJ2-7, the V gene TRBV5-1; D remains ambiguous. The V end was cut by 0 bases, the J end by 0 bases, with 7 bases between. Germline CDR1 and CDR2: SGHRS and YFSETQ. The CDR3 runs 14 residues. CDR3 coding DNA: TGCGCCAGCAGCTTGGGGTTGAGCTCCTACGAGCAGTACTTC. It encodes CASSLGLSSYEQYF.

This chain uses TRBV29-1 with TRBJ1-6; TRBD1 matches at 9 bases. Germline CDR1 SQVTM, CDR2 ANQGSEA. This CDR3 has 16 residues. The ends lost 4 bases at V and 14 bases at J; junction bases unmatched: 18. The CDR3 nucleotides read TGCAGCGTTGGTCCCTCGGACAGGGGAGGGAGCTTGGCCCTCCACTTT. Translation: CSVGPSDRGGSLALHF.

This clone came up once. The chain is built from TRBV11-1 and TRBJ1-1; a weak D match, TRBD1 (5 bases). V shed 2 bases and J shed 4 bases, with 11 bases lying between them. CDR1 and CDR2 from the germline V gene are SGHAT and FQDESV (reference sequence). The CDR3 contains 14 residues. CDR3: CASSLSGGGTEAFF. The CDR3 DNA follows: TGTGCCAGCAGCTTATCGGGGGGAGGCACTGAAGCTTTCTTT.

The CDR3 bases are TGTGCCAGCACCACTCCGGGACTAGCGGGATTTGAGCAGTACTTC. Translating gives CASTTPGLAGFEQYF. V is TRBV6-6 and J is TRBJ2-7; 13 bases line up with TRBD2. This CDR3 has 15 amino acids. V dropped 7 bases and J dropped 7; count of bases not matched to a gene: 10. Germline CDR1 MNHNY, CDR2 SVGAGI (reference sequence).

The rearrangement uses TRBV27 and TRBJ1-5; TRBD1 agrees at 9 bases. From germline, CDR1 is MNHEY and CDR2 SMNVEV (reference sequence). V gave up 5 bases and J gave up 4 bases; unmatched junction bases: 6. CDR3 length: 15 amino acids. The CDR3 reads CASSSQGTGNQPQHF. In DNA form, the CDR3 reads TGTGCCAGCAGTAGCCAGGGGACAGGGAATCAGCCCCAGCATTTT.

The rearrangement uses TRBV6-7 and TRBJ2-5, with 8 bases aligning to TRBD2. TRBV6-7 is recorded as an ORF, its role being uncertain. After removal of 7 bases from V and 5 bases from J, the junction contained 30 bases not matched to a gene. The CDR3 is 21 amino acids. The CDR3 nucleotides read TGTGCCAGCAACTCTTTGGGACAATCGGCACTAGCGGTTCTCTGGTGGGAGACCCAGTACTTC. This translates into CASNSLGQSALAVLWWETQYF.

The CDR3 here is CASSEQGLGNTIYF. The CDR3 nucleotides read TGTGCCAGCAGTGAACAGGGGCTGGGAAACACCATATATTTT. The chain links TRBV2 to TRBJ1-3, with D possibly being TRBD1 (6 bases). The V gene lost 2 bases and the J gene lost 4 bases, with 9 bases spanning the gap. Germline V gene lookup returns CDR1 SNHLY and CDR2 FYNNEI. The CDR3 is 14 amino acids.